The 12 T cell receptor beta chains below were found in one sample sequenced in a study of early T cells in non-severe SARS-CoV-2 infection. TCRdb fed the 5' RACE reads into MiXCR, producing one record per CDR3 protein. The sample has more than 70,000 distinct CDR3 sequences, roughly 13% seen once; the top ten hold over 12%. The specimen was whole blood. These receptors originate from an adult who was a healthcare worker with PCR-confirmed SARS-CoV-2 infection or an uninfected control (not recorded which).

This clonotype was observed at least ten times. CDR3 residues: CASSRDTYGYTF. The CDR3 nucleotides read TGTGCCAGCAGCAGGGACACTTATGGCTACACCTTC. The rearrangement uses TRBV7-2 and TRBJ1-2, with a possible D match to TRBD1 (6 bases). V lost 5 bases and J 5 bases, leaving 9 bases between the germline ends. The germline CDR1 and CDR2 sequences are SGHTA and FQGNSA. The CDR3 is made up of 12 amino acids.

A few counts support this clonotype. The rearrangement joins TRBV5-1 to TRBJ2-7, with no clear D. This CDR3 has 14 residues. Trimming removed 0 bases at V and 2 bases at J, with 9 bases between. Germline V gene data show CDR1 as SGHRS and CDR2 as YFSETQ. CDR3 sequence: CASSLGLSTYEQYF. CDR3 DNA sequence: TGCGCCAGCAGCTTGGGTCTCAGCACCTACGAGCAGTACTTC.

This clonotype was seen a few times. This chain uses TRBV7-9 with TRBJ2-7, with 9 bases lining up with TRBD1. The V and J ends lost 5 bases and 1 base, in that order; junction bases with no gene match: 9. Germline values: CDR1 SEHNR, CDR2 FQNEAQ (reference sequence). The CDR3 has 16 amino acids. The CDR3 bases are TGTGCCAGCAGCCCCCCGGGGACAGGGCTGTCCTACGAGCAGTACTTC. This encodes CASSPPGTGLSYEQYF.

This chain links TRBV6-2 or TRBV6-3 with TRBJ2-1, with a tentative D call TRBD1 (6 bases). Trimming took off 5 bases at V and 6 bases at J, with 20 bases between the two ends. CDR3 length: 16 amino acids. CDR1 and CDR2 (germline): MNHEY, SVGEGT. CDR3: CASSPPKGVLSNEQFF. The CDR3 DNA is TGTGCCAGCAGTCCCCCGAAGGGGGTATTATCCAATGAGCAGTTCTTC.

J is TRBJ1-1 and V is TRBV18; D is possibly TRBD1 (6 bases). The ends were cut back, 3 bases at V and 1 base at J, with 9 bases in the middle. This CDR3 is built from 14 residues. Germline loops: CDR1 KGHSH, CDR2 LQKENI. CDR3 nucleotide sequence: TGTGCCAGCTCACCGAGGGGGGCGAACACTGAAGCTTTCTTT. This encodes CASSPRGANTEAFF.

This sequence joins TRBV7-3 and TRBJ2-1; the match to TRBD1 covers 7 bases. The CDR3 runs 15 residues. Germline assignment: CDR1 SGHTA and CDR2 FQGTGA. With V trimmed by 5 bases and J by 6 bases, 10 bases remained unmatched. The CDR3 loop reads CASSPPGQSFNEQFF. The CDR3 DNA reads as TGTGCCAGCAGCCCTCCGGGACAGAGTTTCAATGAGCAGTTCTTC. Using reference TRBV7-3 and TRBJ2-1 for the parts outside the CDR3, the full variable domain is GAGVSQTPSNKVTEKGKYVELRCDPISGHTALYWYRQSLGQGPEFLIYFQGTGAADDSGLPNDRFFAVRPEGSVSTLKIQRTERGDSAVYLCASSPPGQSFNEQFFGPGTRLTVL.

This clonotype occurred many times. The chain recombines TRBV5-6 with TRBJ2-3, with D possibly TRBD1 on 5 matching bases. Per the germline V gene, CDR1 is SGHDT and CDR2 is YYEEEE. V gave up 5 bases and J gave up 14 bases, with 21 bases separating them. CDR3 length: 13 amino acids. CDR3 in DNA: TGTGCCAGCAGAGTCTTACAGGTCGGAGAGGCGTATTTT. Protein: CASRVLQVGEAYF.

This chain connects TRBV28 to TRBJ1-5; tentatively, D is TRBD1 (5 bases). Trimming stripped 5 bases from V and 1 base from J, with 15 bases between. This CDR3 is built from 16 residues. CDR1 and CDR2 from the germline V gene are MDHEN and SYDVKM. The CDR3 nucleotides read TGTGCCAGCAGTCCTGACAGTGTGTTGAGCAATCAGCCCCAGCATTTT. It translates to CASSPDSVLSNQPQHF.

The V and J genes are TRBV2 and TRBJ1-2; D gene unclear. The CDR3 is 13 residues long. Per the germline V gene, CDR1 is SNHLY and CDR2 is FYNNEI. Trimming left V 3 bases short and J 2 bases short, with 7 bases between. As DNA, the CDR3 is TGTGCCAGCAGTGAGGTCGGCAACTATGGCTACACCTTC. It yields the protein CASSEVGNYGYTF.

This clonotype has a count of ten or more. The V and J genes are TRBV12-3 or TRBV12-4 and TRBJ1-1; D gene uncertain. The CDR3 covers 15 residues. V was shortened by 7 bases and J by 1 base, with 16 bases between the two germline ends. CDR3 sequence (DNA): TGTGCCAGCACCCACCGGGTCCCAGGGAACACTGAAGCTTTCTTT. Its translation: CASTHRVPGNTEAFF.

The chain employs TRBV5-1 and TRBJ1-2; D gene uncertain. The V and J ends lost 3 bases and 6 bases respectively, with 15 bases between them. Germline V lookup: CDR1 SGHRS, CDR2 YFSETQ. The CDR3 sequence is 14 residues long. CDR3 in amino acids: CASSSAGMRDGYTF. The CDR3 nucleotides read TGCGCCAGCAGCTCCGCTGGCATGCGGGATGGCTACACCTTC.

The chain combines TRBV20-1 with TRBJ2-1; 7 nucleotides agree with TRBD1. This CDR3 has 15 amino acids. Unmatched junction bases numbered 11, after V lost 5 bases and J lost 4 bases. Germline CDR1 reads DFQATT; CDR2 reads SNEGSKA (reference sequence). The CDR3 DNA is TGCAGTGCTCAGACCGGGACAGAGGTTTACAATGAGCAGTTCTTC. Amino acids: CSAQTGTEVYNEQFF.